Listed below are T cell receptor beta chains from one sample, sequenced in a study of CD8 T cells in ankylosing spondylitis. TCRdb reprocessed the 5' RACE reads via MiXCR and lists one record per CDR3 protein. The sample has approximately 220,000 distinct CDR3 sequences; over 9.5% are singletons. The specimen was blood, either unsorted or a sorted T cell fraction (not recorded which). Receptor source: a male donor with ankylosing spondylitis or in good health (not recorded which). The CDR3 runs from the conserved cysteine through the conserved F or W. D genes are given only for firm matches. The size field is filled for only some rows; it gives once, few, many or a size class.

size: few
J: TRBJ2-5
V: TRBV7-6
D: -
CDR3: CASRLGFGNVQETQYF
DNA: TGTGCCAGCCGACTGGGGTTTGGAAACGTACAAGAGACCCAGTACTTC

size: -
J: TRBJ1-3
V: TRBV12-3/TRBV12-4
D: TRBD1
CDR3: CASSRDRVSGNTIYF
DNA: TGTGCCAGCAGTAGGGACAGGGTTTCTGGAAACACCATATATTTT

size: few
J: TRBJ2-1
V: TRBV5-1
D: TRBD2
CDR3: CASSLERGPYNEQFF
DNA: TGCGCCAGCAGCCTAGAGCGGGGGCCCTACAATGAGCAGTTCTTC

size: many
J: TRBJ1-2
V: TRBV12-3/TRBV12-4
D: -
CDR3: CASRRGNYGYTF
DNA: TGTGCCAGCAGAAGGGGGAACTATGGCTACACCTTC

size: -
J: TRBJ2-2
V: TRBV20-1
D: TRBD2
CDR3: CSPFRGGNTGELFF
DNA: TGCAGCCCTTTCCGGGGGGGGAACACCGGGGAGCTGTTTTTT

size: -
J: TRBJ1-1
V: TRBV2
D: -
CDR3: CASSETGAEAFF
DNA: TGTGCCAGCAGTGAAACGGGGGCCGAAGCTTTCTTT

size: -
J: TRBJ1-5
V: TRBV6-6
D: TRBD1
CDR3: CASSYLKGQGDQPQHF
DNA: TGTGCCAGCAGTTACTTAAAAGGACAGGGCGATCAGCCCCAGCATTTT

size: many
J: TRBJ1-1
V: TRBV15
D: -
CDR3: CATSSYSGVNTEAFF
DNA: TGTGCCACCAGCAGTTACTCGGGGGTTAACACTGAAGCTTTCTTT

size: many
J: TRBJ1-5
V: TRBV5-1
D: -
CDR3: CASSPEPSGGNQPQHF
DNA: TGCGCCAGCAGCCCCGAACCGTCAGGGGGCAATCAGCCCCAGCATTTT

size: -
J: TRBJ1-2
V: TRBV7-2
D: -
CDR3: CASSLGDGGGPNTF
DNA: TGTGCCAGCAGCTTAGGGGACGGCGGCGGACCAAACACCTTC

size: many
J: TRBJ1-6
V: TRBV6-1
D: -
CDR3: CASRRKGDSPLHF
DNA: TGTGCCAGCAGAAGAAAGGGGGATTCACCCCTCCACTTT

size: many
J: TRBJ2-3
V: TRBV3-1
D: TRBD2
CDR3: CASSHGRALRTDTQYF
DNA: TGTGCCAGCAGCCACGGGAGGGCTCTCCGCACAGATACGCAGTATTTT

size: many
J: TRBJ2-1
V: TRBV12-3/TRBV12-4
D: TRBD1
CDR3: CASSLAGQGGHEQFF
DNA: TGTGCCAGCAGTCTGGCCGGACAGGGGGGCCATGAGCAGTTCTTC

size: many
J: TRBJ1-1
V: TRBV6-1
D: -
CDR3: CASSDRGEMNTEAFF
DNA: TGTGCCAGCAGTGACAGGGGAGAAATGAACACTGAAGCTTTCTTT

size: -
J: TRBJ1-2
V: TRBV5-1
D: TRBD1
CDR3: CASSLAAGQGAVYGYTF
DNA: TGCGCCAGCAGCTTGGCCGCCGGGCAGGGGGCGGTCTATGGCTACACCTTC

size: many
J: TRBJ1-6
V: TRBV30
D: -
CDR3: CAWNRANSPLHF
DNA: TGTGCCTGGAACAGGGCGAATTCACCCCTCCACTTT

size: few
J: TRBJ1-4
V: TRBV28
D: TRBD1
CDR3: CASSRQGADEKLFF
DNA: TGTGCCAGCAGTCGACAGGGGGCTGATGAAAAACTGTTTTTT

size: few
J: TRBJ2-3
V: TRBV24-1
D: TRBD2
CDR3: CATSDGLARLRDTQYF
DNA: TGTGCCACCAGCGATGGACTAGCGAGGTTGCGAGATACGCAGTATTTT

size: many
J: TRBJ2-3
V: TRBV10-3
D: -
CDR3: CAISEEADTQYF
DNA: TGTGCCATCAGTGAAGAAGCAGATACGCAGTATTTT

size: few
J: TRBJ1-2
V: TRBV5-1
D: TRBD1
CDR3: CASSLGQGTYGYTF
DNA: TGCGCCAGCAGCTTGGGACAGGGGACCTATGGCTACACCTTC

size: many
J: TRBJ2-1
V: TRBV5-1
D: -
CDR3: CASSLPGLNGEQFF
DNA: TGCGCCAGCAGCTTGCCGGGACTCAATGGGGAGCAGTTCTTC

size: few
J: TRBJ1-4
V: TRBV3-1
D: -
CDR3: CASSNQGIDEKLFF
DNA: TGTGCCAGCAGTAATCAGGGGATTGATGAAAAACTGTTTTTT

size: -
J: TRBJ1-2
V: TRBV7-8
D: -
CDR3: CASSLLLEPNYGYTF
DNA: TGTGCCAGCAGCTTACTTTTGGAACCAAACTATGGCTACACCTTC

size: few
J: TRBJ1-1
V: TRBV5-1
D: TRBD1
CDR3: CASSKGQRENTEAFF
DNA: TGCGCCAGCAGCAAGGGACAGCGGGAGAACACTGAAGCTTTCTTT

size: many
J: TRBJ1-5
V: TRBV5-1
D: -
CDR3: CASSLEPNQPQHF
DNA: TGCGCCAGCAGCTTGGAACCTAATCAGCCCCAGCATTTT

size: many
J: TRBJ1-1
V: TRBV5-1
D: -
CDR3: CASSSREGGNTEAFF
DNA: TGCGCCAGCAGCTCCCGGGAGGGCGGGAACACTGAAGCTTTCTTT

size: many
J: TRBJ2-5
V: TRBV10-3
D: TRBD1
CDR3: CAISGDRQETQYF
DNA: TGTGCCATCAGTGGGGACAGACAAGAGACCCAGTACTTC

size: few
J: TRBJ2-3
V: TRBV5-1
D: -
CDR3: CASSLDPADTQYF
DNA: TGCGCCAGCAGCTTGGATCCGGCAGATACGCAGTATTTT

size: many
J: TRBJ1-2
V: TRBV5-6
D: TRBD1
CDR3: CASSYRDRESNGYTF
DNA: TGTGCCAGCAGCTACCGGGACAGGGAGTCGAATGGCTACACCTTC

size: -
J: TRBJ1-1
V: TRBV5-1
D: -
CDR3: CASSWTDGTEAFF
DNA: TGCGCCAGCAGCTGGACCGACGGCACTGAAGCTTTCTTT

size: few
J: TRBJ2-7
V: TRBV28
D: -
CDR3: CASSSLGGARSYEQYF
DNA: TGTGCCAGCAGTTCCCTTGGGGGGGCACGGTCCTACGAGCAGTACTTC

size: -
J: TRBJ2-3
V: TRBV5-1
D: TRBD2
CDR3: CASSLAGLAGTDTQYF
DNA: TGCGCCAGCAGCTTGGCCGGACTAGCCGGCACAGATACGCAGTATTTT

size: few
J: TRBJ2-5
V: TRBV12-3/TRBV12-4
D: -
CDR3: CASNREVGTQYF
DNA: TGTGCCAGCAACAGGGAGGTGGGGACCCAGTACTTC

size: -
J: TRBJ1-4
V: TRBV5-1
D: -
CDR3: CASSQGGTNEKLFF
DNA: TGCGCCAGCAGCCAGGGTGGGACTAATGAAAAACTGTTTTTT

size: -
J: TRBJ2-7
V: TRBV19
D: -
CDR3: CASSRSPGGAGEQYF
DNA: TGTGCCAGTAGTCGTAGCCCAGGAGGGGCGGGCGAGCAGTACTTC

size: -
J: TRBJ2-3
V: TRBV7-3
D: -
CDR3: CASSLTRPRGNWADTQYF
DNA: TGTGCCAGCAGCTTAACGCGTCCCCGGGGCAACTGGGCAGATACGCAGTATTTT

size: many
J: TRBJ2-3
V: TRBV11-2
D: -
CDR3: CASSLALGSTDTQYF
DNA: TGTGCCAGCAGCTTAGCTCTGGGGAGCACAGATACGCAGTATTTT

size: many
J: TRBJ2-4
V: TRBV11-2
D: TRBD2
CDR3: CASSTPGTSGGDLAKNIQYF
DNA: TGTGCCAGCAGCACACCCGGGACTAGCGGGGGGGACCTAGCCAAAAACATTCAGTACTTC

size: many
J: TRBJ1-2
V: TRBV5-5
D: -
CDR3: CASSLGPGLYGYTF
DNA: TGTGCCAGCAGCTTGGGCCCAGGCCTCTATGGCTACACCTTC

size: many
J: TRBJ1-4
V: TRBV6-2/TRBV6-3
D: TRBD1
CDR3: CASSYGTVNEKLFF
DNA: TGTGCCAGCAGTTACGGGACAGTCAATGAAAAACTGTTTTTT

size: -
J: TRBJ2-7
V: TRBV3-1
D: -
CDR3: CASSPRGALGYEQYF
DNA: TGTGCCAGCAGTCCCCGGGGCGCTCTCGGCTACGAGCAGTACTTC

size: many
J: TRBJ2-3
V: TRBV5-1
D: -
CDR3: CASRWGTDTQYF
DNA: TGCGCCAGCCGCTGGGGCACAGATACGCAGTATTTT

size: many
J: TRBJ1-2
V: TRBV5-1
D: TRBD1
CDR3: CASSLAQGGSGYTF
DNA: TGCGCCAGCAGCTTGGCACAGGGGGGATCGGGCTACACCTTC

size: many
J: TRBJ2-1
V: TRBV5-1
D: -
CDR3: CASSSDYLEQFF
DNA: TGCGCCAGCAGCTCGGACTATCTTGAGCAGTTCTTC

size: many
J: TRBJ1-2
V: TRBV20-1
D: TRBD1
CDR3: CSAPTGWAYGYTF
DNA: TGCAGTGCTCCGACAGGGTGGGCCTATGGCTACACCTTC

size: many
J: TRBJ2-1
V: TRBV29-1
D: -
CDR3: CSVSGNEQFF
DNA: TGCAGCGTGAGCGGCAATGAGCAGTTCTTC

size: many
J: TRBJ2-7
V: TRBV11-1
D: -
CDR3: CASSLAILHRGRGDEQYF
DNA: TGTGCCAGCAGCCTCGCTATACTACACAGAGGCCGTGGCGACGAGCAGTACTTC

size: few
J: TRBJ2-5
V: TRBV5-5
D: -
CDR3: CASSFGGEYGETQYF
DNA: TGTGCCAGCAGCTTCGGCGGGGAGTACGGAGAGACCCAGTACTTC